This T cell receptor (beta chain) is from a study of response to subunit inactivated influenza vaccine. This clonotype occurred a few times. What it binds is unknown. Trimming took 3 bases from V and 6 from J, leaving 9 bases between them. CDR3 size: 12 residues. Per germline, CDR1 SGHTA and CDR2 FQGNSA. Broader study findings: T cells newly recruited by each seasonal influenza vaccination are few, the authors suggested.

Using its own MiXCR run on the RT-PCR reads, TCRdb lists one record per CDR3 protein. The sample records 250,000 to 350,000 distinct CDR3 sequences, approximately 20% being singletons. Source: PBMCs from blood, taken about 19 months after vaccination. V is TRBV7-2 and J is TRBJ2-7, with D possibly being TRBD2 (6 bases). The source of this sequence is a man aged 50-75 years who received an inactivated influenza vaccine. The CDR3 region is CASSFLGGEQYF. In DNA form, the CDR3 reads TGTGCCAGCAGCTTTTTGGGAGGCGAGCAGTACTTC.